A single sample gave rise to the 21 T cell receptor beta chains below, sequenced in a study of shared clonotypes between healthy human individuals. Positively selected for CCR7, the CD45RO-negative cells used as naive CD8 cells excluded terminally differentiated effector memory CD45RA+ cells. The repertoire was sequenced with immunoSEQ multiplex PCR; TCRdb's copy has only in-frame clones and lacks some. The sample carries hundreds of thousands of clones, around 96% recorded once. Material for sequencing was naive CD8+ T cells sorted from blood. The receptor source for this set is a woman aged 25 to 39 in good health.

This clone came up a few times. V and J are TRBV14 and TRBJ2-7; 7 bases are shared with TRBD2. Germline CDR1 reads SGHDN; CDR2 reads FVKESK. J gave up 6 bases and V 0 bases, and 8 bases lay outside the gene matches. This CDR3 is built from 15 residues. CDR3 loop: CASSQEGGRASEQYF. The CDR3 DNA is TGTGCCAGCAGCCAAGAAGGTGGGAGGGCCAGCGAGCAGTACTTC. The full variable domain, in which reference TRBV14 and TRBJ2-7 provide the parts outside the CDR3, is EAGVTQFPSHSVIEKGQTVTLRCDPISGHDNLYWYRRVMGKEIKFLLHFVKESKQDESGMPNNRFLAERTGGTYSTLKVQPAELEDSGVYFCASSQEGGRASEQYFGPGTRLTVT.

In this sample, this clone turned up once. The CDR3 DNA reads as TGTGCCAGCAGCATCCATACTGGATCGAGCACCGGGGAGCTGTTTTTT. As protein: CASSIHTGSSTGELFF. V usage is TRBV5-6 and J usage is TRBJ2-2; D gene unclear. Germline values: CDR1 SGHDT, CDR2 YYEEEE. V shed 4 bases and J shed 4 bases, with 17 bases lying between them. CDR3 length: 16 amino acids.

This clone occurred once. Written as DNA, the CDR3 is TGTGCCAGTATGGGCCGGGACAGGGTAGCCAAAAACATTCAGTACTTC. Translating gives CASMGRDRVAKNIQYF. The rearrangement uses TRBV19 and TRBJ2-4, with 9 bases fitting TRBD1. J lost 0 bases, V lost 7 bases, and 7 bases had no gene match. The CDR3 covers 16 residues. The germline gives CDR1 LNHDA, CDR2 SQIVND (reference sequence).

For this clone: The sample contains more than one DNA sequence encoding this CDR3. The chain is built from TRBV2 and TRBJ2-7; no clear D gene. Germline CDR1 reads SNHLY; CDR2 reads FYNNEI. V dropped 5 bases and J dropped 1 base, with 6 bases sitting between them. The CDR3 is 12 residues long. The CDR3, as DNA: TGTGCCAGCAGTCTGACTTCCTACGAGCAGTACTTC. It specifies CASSLTSYEQYF.

This clone was seen a few times. The chain has TRBV7-6 and TRBJ1-1; 12 bases line up with TRBD1. In germline, CDR1 is SGHVS, CDR2 FNYEAQ. J was trimmed by 0 bases and V by 1 base; bases with no gene match: 6. The CDR3 is 18 residues long. The DNA for the CDR3 is TGTGCCAGCAGCTTAGACGGCTGGGACAGGGGGCTGAACACTGAAGCTTTCTTT. Translation: CASSLDGWDRGLNTEAFF.

The chain recombines TRBV14 with TRBJ2-7; D gene unclear. Trimming cost V 3 bases and J 3 bases, with 15 bases left between them. The V gene's germline CDR1 is SGHDN and CDR2 FVKESK. This CDR3 comprises 15 residues. The CDR3 DNA reads TGTGCCAGCAGCCAGGAAGACGCGGCTAGCTACGAGCAGTACTTC. This encodes CASSQEDAASYEQYF.

V is TRBV5-1 and J is TRBJ2-7; 8 bases map to TRBD2. V was clipped by 4 bases and J by 0 bases; unmatched bases: 3. Per the germline V gene, CDR1 is SGHRS and CDR2 is YFSETQ. The CDR3 is made up of 14 amino acids. The CDR3 DNA is TGCGCCAGCAGCCCGGGAGGGACCTCCTACGAGCAGTACTTC. It codes for CASSPGGTSYEQYF.

This chain uses TRBV9 with TRBJ1-1; 9 bases map to TRBD1. The CDR3 runs 15 residues. The germline gives CDR1 SGDLS, CDR2 YYNGEE. Trimming at V came to 3 bases and at J to 3 bases, leaving 6 bases not matched to a gene. The CDR3: CASSAQGQGYTEAFF. CDR3 bases: TGTGCCAGCAGCGCCCAAGGACAGGGGTACACTGAAGCTTTCTTT.

The V gene is TRBV10-1, the J gene TRBJ1-1, with D maybe TRBD1 (5 bases). The germline CDR1 and CDR2 sequences are WNHNN and SYGVQD (reference sequence). The length of the CDR3 is 15 residues. V was clipped by 0 bases and J by 1 base, with 9 bases between them. CDR3 protein: CASSESGQSNTEAFF. The CDR3 nucleotides read TGCGCCAGCAGTGAGTCGGGGCAGTCGAACACTGAAGCTTTCTTT.

This clone was detected only once. CDR3 coding DNA: TGTGCCAGCAGCTCGGGAGCTAGCGGCTACGAGCAGTACTTC. Amino acid sequence: CASSSGASGYEQYF. V and J are TRBV7-8 and TRBJ2-7, with 7 bases that match TRBD2. Germline CDR1 reads SGHVS; CDR2 reads FQNEAQ. V shed 4 bases and J 3 bases; nucleotides not matched to a gene: 6. CDR3 length equals 14 residues.

This chain uses TRBV9 with TRBJ2-7, with 9 bases lining up with TRBD2. V lost 0 bases, J lost 3 bases, and 4 bases stayed unmatched. Germline V CDR1 and CDR2: SGDLS, YYNGEE. The CDR3 runs 15 residues. In DNA, the CDR3 is TGTGCCAGCAGCGTAGACAGCGGGAGGATCTACGAGCAGTACTTC. Its protein product is CASSVDSGRIYEQYF.

The chain joins TRBV27 to TRBJ1-1; TRBD1 matches 7 bases. The germline V gene has CDR1 MNHEY and CDR2 SMNVEV (reference sequence). CDR3 size: 14 residues. Trimming removed 5 bases from V and 5 bases from J; junction bases left unmatched: 8. The CDR3 DNA reads as TGTGCCAGCAGTCACAACAGGGGAGAAACTGAAGCTTTCTTT. Amino acids: CASSHNRGETEAFF.

This sequence joins TRBV28 and TRBJ1-2; 10 nucleotides line up with TRBD1. This CDR3 is 14 amino acids long. J lost 4 bases, V lost 3 bases, and 2 bases had no gene match. Germline V lookup: CDR1 MDHEN, CDR2 SYDVKM. This chain's CDR3 is CASSFRQGAYGYTF. The CDR3 nucleotides are TGTGCCAGCAGTTTCCGACAGGGGGCCTATGGCTACACCTTC.

This chain uses TRBV28 with TRBJ2-7; 9 bases align to TRBD2. The junction had 9 bases not matched to a gene; V was cut back by 1 base and J by 5 bases. The CDR3 is made up of 16 amino acids. The germline CDR1 and CDR2 sequences are MDHEN and SYDVKM. The CDR3 DNA sequence: TGTGCCAGCAGTTTATCCGGGTCTAGCGGGATTAACGAGCAGTACTTC. Residues: CASSLSGSSGINEQYF.

The chain is built from TRBV4-2 and TRBJ1-2; 7 positions agree with TRBD1. Germline CDR1 is LGHNA and CDR2 is YNFKEQ. The length of the CDR3 is 14 residues. V lost 2 bases, J lost 3 bases, and 3 bases stayed unmatched. The CDR3 DNA reads TGTGCCAGCAGCCAACCGGGACAGTACTATGGCTACACCTTC. Translating it yields CASSQPGQYYGYTF.

This clone was recorded only once. In DNA, the CDR3 is TGTGCCAGCAGCTTGGGGACAAGGGGGAATTACGAGCAGTACTTC. It specifies CASSLGTRGNYEQYF. This sequence joins TRBV5-6 and TRBJ2-7; TRBD1 is a possible D gene (6 bases). CDR3 length: 15 residues. Trimming took 0 bases from V and 4 from J, leaving 14 bases between them. Germline lookup yields CDR1 SGHDT and CDR2 YYEEEE.

The chain employs TRBV5-4 and TRBJ2-1; the match to TRBD2 covers 10 bases. The V gene end was trimmed by 4 bases and the J gene end by 3 bases; junction bases not matched to a gene: 7. Germline CDR1 SGHNT, CDR2 YYREEE (reference sequence). The CDR3 contains 16 residues. The CDR3 DNA reads TGTGCCAGCAGCCCCCACGGACTAGCGGTCTACAATGAGCAGTTCTTC. Encoded protein: CASSPHGLAVYNEQFF.

The V and J genes are TRBV25-1 and TRBJ2-5; D unresolved. This CDR3 spans 13 amino acids. CDR1 MGHDK and CDR2 SYGVNS come from the germline V gene. Trimming left V 4 bases short and J 7 bases short, with 13 bases between. The CDR3 loop is CASSVLGPGTQYF. In nucleotides, the CDR3 is TGTGCCAGCAGTGTACTCGGTCCTGGGACCCAGTACTTC. The full variable domain, completed using reference TRBV25-1 and TRBJ2-5, is EADIYQTPRYLVIGTGKKITLECSQTMGHDKMYWYQQDPGMELHLIHYSYGVNSTEKGDLSSESTVSRIRTEHFPLTLESARPSHTSQYLCASSVLGPGTQYFGPGTRLLVL.

The CDR3 sequence: CASSLVTLSGNTIYF. For the CDR3, the DNA is TGTGCCAGCAGCTTGGTAACGCTCTCTGGAAACACCATATATTTT. This chain joins TRBV5-8 and TRBJ1-3; D gene unclear. Germline V lookup: CDR1 SGHTS, CDR2 YDEGEE. This CDR3 comprises 15 residues. V was shortened by 0 bases and J by 0 bases, with 7 bases between the two germline ends.

This chain links TRBV4-1 with TRBJ2-2; 11 nucleotides line up with TRBD2. Germline assignment: CDR1 MGHRA and CDR2 YSYEKL. This CDR3 comprises 17 residues. V shed 4 bases, J shed 5 bases, and the junction held 9 bases outside the gene matches. The CDR3 protein is CASSPGLADPGTGELFF. Written as DNA, the CDR3 is TGCGCCAGCAGCCCGGGACTAGCGGACCCGGGGACCGGGGAGCTGTTTTTT.

The V gene is TRBV9, the J gene TRBJ1-2; 8 nucleotides align to TRBD1. The CDR3 sequence is 16 residues long. J gave up 4 bases and V 4 bases, and 12 bases lay outside the gene matches. Germline V gene lookup returns CDR1 SGDLS and CDR2 YYNGEE. The CDR3 here is CASSLGQVGGSYGYTF. CDR3 in DNA: TGTGCCAGCAGCCTGGGACAGGTGGGGGGCTCCTATGGCTACACCTTC.